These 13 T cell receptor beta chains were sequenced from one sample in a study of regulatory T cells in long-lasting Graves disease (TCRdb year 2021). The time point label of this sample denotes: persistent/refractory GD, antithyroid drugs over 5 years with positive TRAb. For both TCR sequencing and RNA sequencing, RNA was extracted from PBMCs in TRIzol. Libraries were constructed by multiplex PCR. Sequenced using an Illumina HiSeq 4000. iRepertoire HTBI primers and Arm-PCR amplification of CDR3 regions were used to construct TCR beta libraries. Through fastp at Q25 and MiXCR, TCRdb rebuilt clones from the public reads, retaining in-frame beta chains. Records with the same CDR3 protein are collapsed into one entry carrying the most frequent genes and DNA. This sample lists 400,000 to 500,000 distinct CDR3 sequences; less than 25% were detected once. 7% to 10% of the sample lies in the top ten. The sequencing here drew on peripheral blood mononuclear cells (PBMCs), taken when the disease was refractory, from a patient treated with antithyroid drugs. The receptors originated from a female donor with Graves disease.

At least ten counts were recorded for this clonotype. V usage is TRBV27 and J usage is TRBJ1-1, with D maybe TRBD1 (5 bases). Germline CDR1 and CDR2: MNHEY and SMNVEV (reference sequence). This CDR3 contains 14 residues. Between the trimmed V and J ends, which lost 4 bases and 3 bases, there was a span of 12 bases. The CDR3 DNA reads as TGTGCCAGCAGTTCCTGGGGGGGTGACACTGAAGCTTTCTTT. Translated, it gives CASSSWGGDTEAFF.

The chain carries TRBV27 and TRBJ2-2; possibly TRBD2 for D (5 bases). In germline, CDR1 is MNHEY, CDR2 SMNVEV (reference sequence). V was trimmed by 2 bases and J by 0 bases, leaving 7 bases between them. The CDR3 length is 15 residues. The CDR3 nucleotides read TGTGCCAGCAGTTTAGGGAGCGCGAACACCGGGGAGCTGTTTTTT. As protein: CASSLGSANTGELFF.

CDR3 DNA sequence: TGTGCCAGTAGTATCGCGGGACAGATGAACACTGAAGCTTTCTTT. Protein: CASSIAGQMNTEAFF. The V call is TRBV19, the J call TRBJ1-1; 7 bases line up with TRBD1. J was trimmed by 0 bases and V by 3 bases; bases with no gene match: 4. The CDR3 sequence is 15 residues long. Germline-derived CDR1 and CDR2 are LNHDA and SQIVND (reference sequence).

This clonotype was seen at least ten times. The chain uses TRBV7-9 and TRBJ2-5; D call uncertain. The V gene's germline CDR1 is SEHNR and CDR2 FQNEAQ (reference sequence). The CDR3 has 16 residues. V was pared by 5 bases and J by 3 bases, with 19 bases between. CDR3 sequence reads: CASSHPRMGFEETQYF. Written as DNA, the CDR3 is TGTGCCAGCAGCCACCCACGGATGGGGTTCGAAGAGACCCAGTACTTC. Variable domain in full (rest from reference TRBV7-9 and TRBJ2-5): DTGVSQNPRHKITKRGQNVTFRCDPISEHNRLYWYRQTLGQGPEFLTYFQNEAQLEKSRLLSDRFSAERPKGSFSTLEIQRTEQGDSAMYLCASSHPRMGFEETQYFGPGTRLLVL.

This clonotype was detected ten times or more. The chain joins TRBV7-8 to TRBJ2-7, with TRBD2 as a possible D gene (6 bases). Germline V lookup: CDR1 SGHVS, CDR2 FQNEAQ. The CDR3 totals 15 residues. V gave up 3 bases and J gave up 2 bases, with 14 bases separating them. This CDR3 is CASSFRGAGPYEQYF. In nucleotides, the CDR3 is TGTGCCAGCAGCTTTCGGGGAGCGGGTCCCTACGAGCAGTACTTC.

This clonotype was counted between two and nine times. This CDR3 reads CASSSLLWTSGNTGELFF. The CDR3 coding sequence is TGTGCCAGCAGTTCCCTCTTATGGACTAGCGGAAACACCGGGGAGCTGTTTTTT. This chain joins TRBV28 and TRBJ2-2; 10 nucleotides line up with TRBD2. The CDR3 has 18 amino acids. Unmatched junction bases numbered 10, after V lost 4 bases and J lost 2 bases. The germline gives CDR1 MDHEN, CDR2 SYDVKM. Complete variable domain (other parts from reference TRBV28 and TRBJ2-2): DVKVTQSSRYLVKRTGEKVFLECVQDMDHENMFWYRQDPGLGLRLIYFSYDVKMKEKGDIPEGYSVSREKKERFSLILESASTNQTSMYLCASSSLLWTSGNTGELFFGEGSRLTVL.

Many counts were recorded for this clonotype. Here the CDR3 DNA reads TGTGCCAGCAGTTTGGGACCTCCGGGCAATCAGCCCCAGCATTTT. Amino acids: CASSLGPPGNQPQHF. The chain recombines TRBV12-3 or TRBV12-4 with TRBJ1-5; TRBD1 might be the D (5 bases). The V and J ends lost 3 bases and 2 bases respectively, with 11 bases between them. The CDR3 covers 15 residues.

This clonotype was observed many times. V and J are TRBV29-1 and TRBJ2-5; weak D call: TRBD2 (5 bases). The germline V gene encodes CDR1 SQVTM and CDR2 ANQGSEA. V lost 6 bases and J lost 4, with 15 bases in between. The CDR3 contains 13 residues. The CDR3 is CSVVLGMRETQYF. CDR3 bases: TGCAGCGTCGTTCTCGGGATGCGAGAGACCCAGTACTTC.

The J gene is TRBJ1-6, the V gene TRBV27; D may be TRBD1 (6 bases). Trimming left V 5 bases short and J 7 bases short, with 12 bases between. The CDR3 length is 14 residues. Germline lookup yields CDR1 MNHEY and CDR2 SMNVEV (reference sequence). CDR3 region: CASSPQGSNSPLHF. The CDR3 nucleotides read TGTGCCAGCAGTCCCCAGGGGTCGAATTCACCCCTCCACTTT.

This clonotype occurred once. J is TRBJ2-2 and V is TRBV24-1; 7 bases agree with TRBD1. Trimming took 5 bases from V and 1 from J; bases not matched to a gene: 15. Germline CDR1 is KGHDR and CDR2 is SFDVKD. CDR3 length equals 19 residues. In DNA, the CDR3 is TGTGCCACCAGTGTCGGAGCCGGGCAGGGGGAAAAGAACACCGGGGAGCTGTTTTTT. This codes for CATSVGAGQGEKNTGELFF.

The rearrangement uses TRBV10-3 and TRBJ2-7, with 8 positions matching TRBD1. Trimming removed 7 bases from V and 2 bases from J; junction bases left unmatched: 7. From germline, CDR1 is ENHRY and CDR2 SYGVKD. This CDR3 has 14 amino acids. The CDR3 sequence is CAIKGGTGTYEQYF. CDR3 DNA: TGTGCCATCAAAGGCGGGACAGGAACCTACGAGCAGTACTTC.

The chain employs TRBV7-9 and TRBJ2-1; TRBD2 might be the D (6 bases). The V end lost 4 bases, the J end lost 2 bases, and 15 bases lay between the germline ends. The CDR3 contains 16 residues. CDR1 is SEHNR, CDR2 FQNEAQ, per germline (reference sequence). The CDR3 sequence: CASSSAGRSTYNEQFF. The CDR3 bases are TGTGCCAGCAGCTCCGCGGGGAGGAGTACCTACAATGAGCAGTTCTTC. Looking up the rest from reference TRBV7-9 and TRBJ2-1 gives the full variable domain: DTGVSQNPRHKITKRGQNVTFRCDPISEHNRLYWYRQTLGQGPEFLTYFQNEAQLEKSRLLSDRFSAERPKGSFSTLEIQRTEQGDSAMYLCASSSAGRSTYNEQFFGPGTRLTVL.

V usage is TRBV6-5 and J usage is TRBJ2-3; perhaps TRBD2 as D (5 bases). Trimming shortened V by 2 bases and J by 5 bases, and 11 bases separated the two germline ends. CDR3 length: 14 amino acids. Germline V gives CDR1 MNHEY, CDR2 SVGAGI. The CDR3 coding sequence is TGTGCCAGCAGTTACCTAGCAGGCGGAGATACGCAGTATTTT. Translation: CASSYLAGGDTQYF.